These T cell receptor beta chains were read from a single sample in a study of OX40 agonist ivuxolimab in advanced cancers. The assay was immunoSEQ multiplex PCR, and TCRdb's table has in-frame clones only and misses some. The table includes about 80,000 clones, about 86% detected once. The sequencing here drew on CD4+ or CD8+ T cells sorted from blood, taken in a trial of the OX40 agonist ivuxolimab. All receptors derive from an adult with an advanced solid tumor such as melanoma, head and neck, liver or kidney cancer. Both conserved end residues are part of each CDR3. D genes are given only for firm matches. Clone size is stated in some rows and not others, as once, few, many or a class when expanded.

abundance: once; j_gene: TRBJ2-6; d_gene: NA; v_gene: TRBV6-6; CDR3nt: TGTGCCAGCAGTTATACGGCCTCTGGGGCCAACGTCCTGACTTTC; CDR3aa: CASSYTASGANVLTF
abundance: NA; j_gene: TRBJ1-1; d_gene: NA; v_gene: TRBV9; CDR3nt: TGTGCCAGCAGCCCCCCCGGGGCCCTGGGAACTGAAGCTTTCTTT; CDR3aa: CASSPPGALGTEAFF
abundance: NA; j_gene: TRBJ1-1; d_gene: NA; v_gene: TRBV9; CDR3nt: TGTGCCAGCAGCCCTAACCAGAACACTGAAGCTTTCTTT; CDR3aa: CASSPNQNTEAFF
abundance: NA; j_gene: TRBJ2-7; d_gene: TRBD2; v_gene: TRBV28; CDR3nt: TGTGCCAGCCGCCCCGGACTAGCACCCTACGAGCAGTACTTC; CDR3aa: CASRPGLAPYEQYF
abundance: NA; j_gene: TRBJ1-6; d_gene: NA; v_gene: TRBV5-1; CDR3nt: TGCGCCAGCAGCTTGGAAGGGATCCCACCCCTCCACTTT; CDR3aa: CASSLEGIPPLHF
abundance: NA; j_gene: TRBJ1-1; d_gene: NA; v_gene: TRBV4-3; CDR3nt: TGCGCCAGCAGCCAAGAAGGAGGATTTACTGAAGCTTTCTTT; CDR3aa: CASSQEGGFTEAFF
abundance: NA; j_gene: TRBJ2-5; d_gene: TRBD1; v_gene: TRBV2; CDR3nt: TGTGCCAGCAGAGGGACAGGGGGCTTTGGGACCCAGTACTTC; CDR3aa: CASRGTGGFGTQYF
abundance: NA; j_gene: TRBJ2-2; d_gene: TRBD2; v_gene: TRBV19; CDR3nt: TGTGCCAGTAGTACGGGACTAGAAACCGGGGAGCTGTTTTTT; CDR3aa: CASSTGLETGELFF
abundance: NA; j_gene: TRBJ2-2; d_gene: NA; v_gene: TRBV4-2; CDR3nt: TGTGCCAGCAGCCAAGGGACAGAGATCACCGGGGAGCTGTTTTTT; CDR3aa: CASSQGTEITGELFF
abundance: NA; j_gene: TRBJ1-5; d_gene: TRBD1; v_gene: TRBV6-1; CDR3nt: TGTGCCAGCAGCCCGCTGACAGGGAGTATTCAGCCCCAGCATTTT; CDR3aa: CASSPLTGSIQPQHF
abundance: NA; j_gene: TRBJ1-3; d_gene: NA; v_gene: TRBV11-2; CDR3nt: TGTGCCAGCAGCTTAGGGAGGGTTGGAAACACCATATATTTT; CDR3aa: CASSLGRVGNTIYF
abundance: NA; j_gene: TRBJ2-5; d_gene: NA; v_gene: TRBV5-4; CDR3nt: TGTGCCAGCAGCTTCGGCAGGGGTACCCAAGAGACCCAGTACTTC; CDR3aa: CASSFGRGTQETQYF
abundance: NA; j_gene: TRBJ2-1; d_gene: NA; v_gene: TRBV5-1; CDR3nt: TGCGCCAGCAGCTTGCCCGCAGGGACTGACAATGAGCAGTTCTTC; CDR3aa: CASSLPAGTDNEQFF
abundance: NA; j_gene: TRBJ1-3; d_gene: TRBD1; v_gene: TRBV5-3; CDR3nt: TGTGCCAGAAGCCCTGCGGTTAGGACAGGGACAAACCAAAACACGGGGGACACCATATATTTT; CDR3aa: CARSPAVRTGTNQNTGDTIYF
abundance: NA; j_gene: TRBJ2-7; d_gene: TRBD2; v_gene: TRBV7-9; CDR3nt: TGTGCCAGCAGCTTACTCCGGACTAGCGGGGACCGGGGGGAGCAGTACTTC; CDR3aa: CASSLLRTSGDRGEQYF
abundance: NA; j_gene: TRBJ1-5; d_gene: TRBD1; v_gene: TRBV18; CDR3nt: TGTGCCAGCTCACCAAGCCAGGGGGTAGGCTCAAATCAGCCCCAGCATTTT; CDR3aa: CASSPSQGVGSNQPQHF
abundance: NA; j_gene: TRBJ2-7; d_gene: NA; v_gene: TRBV5-5; CDR3nt: TGTGCCAGCAGCCCCGTTCGGGCCTACGAGCAGTACTTC; CDR3aa: CASSPVRAYEQYF
abundance: NA; j_gene: TRBJ2-2; d_gene: NA; v_gene: TRBV7-2; CDR3nt: TGTGCCAGCAGCTCCCCCCATACCGGGGAGCTGTTTTTT; CDR3aa: CASSSPHTGELFF
abundance: NA; j_gene: TRBJ1-6; d_gene: NA; v_gene: TRBV14; CDR3nt: TGTGCCAGCAGCCAAGAAACCAGGACGAGGAAGGATTCACCCCTCCACTTT; CDR3aa: CASSQETRTRKDSPLHF
abundance: NA; j_gene: TRBJ2-1; d_gene: TRBD1; v_gene: TRBV7-9; CDR3nt: TGTGCCAGCAGCCCCCGGGACAGGGCGTTTAGGTTCTTC; CDR3aa: CASSPRDRAFRFF
abundance: NA; j_gene: TRBJ2-5; d_gene: TRBD1; v_gene: TRBV11-2; CDR3nt: TGTGCCAGCAGCCGCTCCATCGGGACAGGGGAAGAGACCCAGTACTTC; CDR3aa: CASSRSIGTGEETQYF
abundance: NA; j_gene: TRBJ2-2; d_gene: NA; v_gene: TRBV6-6; CDR3nt: TGTGCCAGCAGTCACCCCACCGGGGAGCTGTTTTTT; CDR3aa: CASSHPTGELFF
abundance: NA; j_gene: TRBJ2-3; d_gene: NA; v_gene: TRBV4-1; CDR3nt: TGCGCCAGCAGCCAATCCATAGCCGCCCGCACAGATACGCAGTATTTT; CDR3aa: CASSQSIAARTDTQYF
abundance: NA; j_gene: TRBJ1-3; d_gene: NA; v_gene: TRBV6-5; CDR3nt: TGTGCCAGCAGTTCGGGCGCCGGGGGAAACACCATATATTTT; CDR3aa: CASSSGAGGNTIYF
abundance: NA; j_gene: TRBJ2-7; d_gene: TRBD1; v_gene: TRBV29-1; CDR3nt: TGCAGCGCACGGGACAGTTCCTACGAGCAGTACTTC; CDR3aa: CSARDSSYEQYF
abundance: once; j_gene: TRBJ1-5; d_gene: TRBD1; v_gene: TRBV6-6; CDR3nt: TGTGCCAGCAGCGGACAGGGTAGGAATCAGCCCCAGCATTTT; CDR3aa: CASSGQGRNQPQHF
abundance: NA; j_gene: TRBJ2-1; d_gene: TRBD2; v_gene: TRBV7-3; CDR3nt: TGTGCCAGCAGTCGACTAGCGGGAACTAACAATGAGCAGTTCTTC; CDR3aa: CASSRLAGTNNEQFF
abundance: NA; j_gene: TRBJ2-1; d_gene: TRBD2; v_gene: TRBV5-4; CDR3nt: TGTGCCAGCAGCTGGGAACTAGCGGGAGAGCACTACAATGAGCAGTTCTTC; CDR3aa: CASSWELAGEHYNEQFF
abundance: few; j_gene: TRBJ2-2; d_gene: TRBD2; v_gene: TRBV15; CDR3nt: TGTGCCACCAGCAAGCGGGGGGAGTTCTTAACCGGGGAGCTGTTTTTT; CDR3aa: CATSKRGEFLTGELFF
abundance: once; j_gene: TRBJ2-2; d_gene: TRBD2; v_gene: TRBV11-3; CDR3nt: TGTGCCAGCAGCTTAGAGCAAGCGGGAGGTAACACCGGGGAGCTGTTTTTT; CDR3aa: CASSLEQAGGNTGELFF
abundance: NA; j_gene: TRBJ2-5; d_gene: TRBD2; v_gene: TRBV10-3; CDR3nt: TGTGCCATAGGGGCGGGGGGACAACAAGAGACCCAGTACTTC; CDR3aa: CAIGAGGQQETQYF
abundance: NA; j_gene: TRBJ1-1; d_gene: NA; v_gene: TRBV29-1; CDR3nt: TGCAGCGTTGGTAGGGGAACCGAAGCTTTCTTT; CDR3aa: CSVGRGTEAFF
abundance: NA; j_gene: TRBJ1-2; d_gene: NA; v_gene: TRBV19; CDR3nt: TGTGCCAGTAGTCCGAGGGACTATGGCTACACCTTC; CDR3aa: CASSPRDYGYTF
abundance: NA; j_gene: TRBJ1-4; d_gene: NA; v_gene: TRBV28; CDR3nt: TGTGCCAGCACCCGGGCCGCTTTGCCCGAAAAACTGTTTTTT; CDR3aa: CASTRAALPEKLFF
abundance: NA; j_gene: TRBJ1-4; d_gene: NA; v_gene: TRBV19; CDR3nt: TGTGCCAGTAGGGAGCAGTTGGGTGCAACTAATGAAAAACTGTTTTTT; CDR3aa: CASREQLGATNEKLFF
abundance: NA; j_gene: TRBJ2-7; d_gene: NA; v_gene: TRBV7-2; CDR3nt: TGTGCCAGCAGACTGACAGCGAGCTACGAGCAGTACTTC; CDR3aa: CASRLTASYEQYF
abundance: NA; j_gene: TRBJ2-2; d_gene: NA; v_gene: TRBV28; CDR3nt: TGTGCCAGCAGTTTACCGACAGTAAATACCGGGGAGCTGTTTTTT; CDR3aa: CASSLPTVNTGELFF
abundance: NA; j_gene: TRBJ2-3; d_gene: TRBD1; v_gene: TRBV7-3; CDR3nt: TGTGCCAGCAGCTTGACAGGGACCCCCACAGATACGCAGTATTTT; CDR3aa: CASSLTGTPTDTQYF